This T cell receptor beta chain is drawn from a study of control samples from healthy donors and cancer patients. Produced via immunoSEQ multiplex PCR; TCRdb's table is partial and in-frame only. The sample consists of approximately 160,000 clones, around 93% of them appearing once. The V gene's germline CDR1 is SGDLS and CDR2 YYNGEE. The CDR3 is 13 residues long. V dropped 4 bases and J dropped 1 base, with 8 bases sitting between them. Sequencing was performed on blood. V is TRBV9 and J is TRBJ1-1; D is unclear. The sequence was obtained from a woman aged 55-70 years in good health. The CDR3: CASSFTENTEAFF. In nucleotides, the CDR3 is TGTGCCAGCAGCTTTACAGAGAACACTGAAGCTTTCTTT.